What follows describes a single T cell receptor beta chain. The multiple sclerosis control cohort comprised treatment-naive individuals presenting with stable or active relapsing-remitting disease. Negative magnetic isolation gave CD8+ and CD4+ cells; FACS enriched CD8+ TEMRA. cDNA came from roughly 0.53 to 1 ug RNA primed by random hexamers. Amplification of TCR beta CDR3 spanned 54 Vbeta and 13 Jbeta via immunoSEQ multiplex PCR. TCRdb ran MiXCR on the immunoSEQ multiplex PCR reads and lists one entry per CDR3 protein. The table has just over 150,000 distinct CDR3 sequences, roughly 95% seen once. This record belongs to a study of CD8 T cells in Susac syndrome. This TCR was recovered from a human donor with multiple sclerosis. The sample taken for sequencing was CD8+ T cells from PBMCs.

CDR3 DNA: TGTGCCAGCAGCTTAACAGGAGATACGCAGTATTTT. Translation: CASSLTGDTQYF. The chain couples TRBV7-2 to TRBJ2-3, with a possible D match to TRBD1 (5 bases). Germline CDR1 is SGHTA and CDR2 is FQGNSA. This CDR3 is 12 amino acids long. V was pared by 2 bases and J by 5 bases, with 5 bases between. Together with reference TRBV7-2 and TRBJ2-3, the CDR3 gives the full variable domain: GAGVSQSPSNKVTEKGKDVELRCDPISGHTALYWYRQSLGQGLEFLIYFQGNSAPDKSGLPSDRFSAERTGGSVSTLTIQRTQQEDSAVYLCASSLTGDTQYFGPGTRLTVL.